The next 24 T cell receptor beta chains were all read from a single sample in a study of blood T cell repertoires in COVID-19. Clones were read by immunoSEQ multiplex PCR, and TCRdb kept only the in-frame ones, dropping some. This sample has roughly 130,000 clones; about 85% occur once, and the top ten carry approximately 5%. Source material: peripheral blood. These receptors all come from a woman between 65 and 79 years old with COVID-19, enrolled during active disease.

V and J are TRBV18 and TRBJ2-3; 8 positions match TRBD1. The junction had 4 bases not matched to a gene; V was cut back by 6 bases and J by 2 bases. Germline values: CDR1 KGHSH, CDR2 LQKENI. The CDR3 contains 14 residues. Here the CDR3 DNA reads TGTGCCAGCTCTGGACAGGGCCCCACAGATACGCAGTATTTT. Protein product: CASSGQGPTDTQYF. The full variable domain, with the rest looked up from reference TRBV18 and TRBJ2-3, is NAGVMQNPRHLVRRRGQEARLRCSPMKGHSHVYWYRQLPEEGLKFMVYLQKENIIDESGMPKERFSAEFPKEGPSILRIQQVVRGDSAAYFCASSGQGPTDTQYFGPGTRLTVL.

V and J are TRBV28 and TRBJ1-1; D unresolved. V lost 5 bases and J 7 bases, leaving 17 bases between the germline ends. Per germline, CDR1 MDHEN and CDR2 SYDVKM. The CDR3 is made up of 14 amino acids. The CDR3 DNA follows: TGTGCCAGCAGTCGTACCGCAGGCAGAATTGAAGCTTTCTTT. Protein product: CASSRTAGRIEAFF.

The genes are TRBV3-1 (or the pseudogene TRBV3-2) and TRBJ2-7; possible D gene TRBD1, 6 bases. V gave up 3 bases and J gave up 5 bases, with 17 bases separating them. The CDR3 has 15 amino acids. Per germline, CDR1 LGHDT and CDR2 YNNKEL (reference sequence). The CDR3: CASSHMQGLKNEQYF. CDR3 nucleotides: TGTGCCAGCAGCCATATGCAGGGGCTGAAGAACGAGCAGTACTTC.

The rearrangement uses TRBV19 and TRBJ2-7; TRBD2 might be the D (6 bases). The CDR3 is 12 residues long. Germline values: CDR1 LNHDA, CDR2 SQIVND (reference sequence). V was shortened by 3 bases and J by 7 bases, with 10 bases between the two germline ends. This CDR3 is CASSIDGREQYF. DNA of the CDR3: TGTGCCAGTAGTATTGATGGGAGGGAGCAGTACTTC.

The V and J genes are TRBV2 and TRBJ1-6; TRBD1 is a possible D gene (5 bases). The CDR3 is 14 amino acids. Germline assignment: CDR1 SNHLY and CDR2 FYNNEI. The ends were cut back, 10 bases at V and 10 bases at J, with 20 bases in the middle. The CDR3 DNA reads TGTGCCATACTACTCGGAGGGGCCGAATCACCCCTCCACTTT. Translated, it gives CAILLGGAESPLHF.

The chain couples TRBV5-8 to TRBJ2-1; 7 bases agree with TRBD1. The germline CDR1 and CDR2 sequences are SGHTS and YDEGEE. Losses at the gene ends were 3 bases for V and 2 bases for J; bases not matched to a gene: 8. This CDR3 is built from 16 residues. The CDR3 loop reads CASSSRGLGAYNEQFF. The CDR3 nucleotides are TGTGCCAGCAGCTCAAGGGGGCTCGGCGCCTACAATGAGCAGTTCTTC.

This clone was recorded once. The chain links TRBV7-3 to TRBJ2-5, with 12 bases fitting TRBD2. The CDR3 totals 15 residues. J lost 5 bases, V lost 2 bases, and 3 bases had no gene match. Looked up from germline, CDR1 is SGHTA and CDR2 is FQGTGA. CDR3 nucleotide sequence: TGTGCCAGCAGCTTACCTAGCGGGGGGGTTGAGACCCAGTACTTC. It encodes CASSLPSGGVETQYF.

CDR3 nucleotide sequence: TGTGCCAGTAGTATTAGGTGGGCTGAGAACACTGAAGCTTTCTTT. This gives the protein CASSIRWAENTEAFF. This sequence joins TRBV19 and TRBJ1-1; unclear D gene. Germline V lookup: CDR1 LNHDA, CDR2 SQIVND (reference sequence). Trimming took off 3 bases at V and 1 base at J, with 12 bases between the two ends. This CDR3 is built from 15 residues.

The chain employs TRBV4-2 and TRBJ1-1; no definite D call. This CDR3 has 13 residues. Trimming removed 0 bases from V and 4 bases from J, with 6 bases in between. CDR1 is LGHNA, CDR2 YNFKEQ, per germline. CDR3 region: CASSQEVLTEAFF. The CDR3 DNA is TGTGCCAGCAGCCAAGAGGTACTCACTGAAGCTTTCTTT.

The J gene is TRBJ2-2, the V gene TRBV2; 7 nucleotides agree with TRBD2. The germline V gene has CDR1 SNHLY and CDR2 FYNNEI. The CDR3 spans 16 residues. V was pared by 2 bases and J by 2 bases, with 5 bases of the junction left unmatched. CDR3 region: CASSERGGRNTGELFF. The CDR3 DNA reads as TGTGCCAGCAGTGAACGGGGCGGGAGAAACACCGGGGAGCTGTTTTTT.

This clone was observed a single time. The chain couples TRBV28 to TRBJ2-4, with 9 positions matching TRBD2. Germline values: CDR1 MDHEN, CDR2 SYDVKM. The CDR3 covers 15 residues. The junction had 13 bases not matched to a gene; V was cut back by 8 bases and J by 8 bases. CDR3 in amino acids: CASASRGRGGDIQYF. CDR3 DNA sequence: TGTGCCAGCGCGTCAAGGGGCCGCGGGGGGGACATTCAGTACTTC.

This clone was counted a single time. The chain joins TRBV6-1 to TRBJ2-1; 9 bases fit TRBD2. This CDR3 has 16 residues. Germline CDR1 reads MNHNS; CDR2 reads SASEGT. With 0 bases clipped from V and 8 bases from J, the junction kept 8 bases outside the gene matches. The CDR3 region is CASSEALRGGSDEQFF. CDR3 bases: TGTGCCAGCAGTGAAGCGCTGCGGGGGGGCTCCGATGAGCAGTTCTTC.

The gene calls are TRBV18 and TRBJ2-3; D gene ambiguous. The CDR3 consists of 15 residues. CDR1 is KGHSH, CDR2 LQKENI, per germline. V was clipped by 0 bases and J by 2 bases, with 9 bases between them. The CDR3 DNA follows: TGTGCCAGCTCACCACCGAACGGAGACACAGATACGCAGTATTTT. It encodes CASSPPNGDTDTQYF.

The J gene is TRBJ2-5, the V gene TRBV6-2 or TRBV6-3; TRBD2 aligns across 10 bases. The CDR3 spans 15 residues. Germline assignment: CDR1 MNHEY and CDR2 SVGEGT. Germline trimming cut 2 bases from V and 5 bases from J; bases unmatched to any gene: 5. CDR3 sequence (DNA): TGTGCCAGCAGTTACGATCGACTAGCGGGTGAGACCCAGTACTTC. Protein sequence: CASSYDRLAGETQYF.

This rearrangement joins TRBV3-1 (or the pseudogene TRBV3-2) to TRBJ2-5, with D possibly TRBD1 on 6 matching bases. CDR1 is LGHDT and CDR2 is YNNKEL in the germline V gene (reference sequence). This CDR3 region has 14 residues. Trimming took off 1 base at V and 3 bases at J, with 9 bases between the two ends. DNA of the CDR3: TGTGCCAGCAGCCAAGCCACAGGGAAAGAGACCCAGTACTTC. Translation gives CASSQATGKETQYF.

The J gene is TRBJ2-2, the V gene TRBV7-6; 9 bases are a match to TRBD2. Germline-derived CDR1 and CDR2 are SGHVS and FNYEAQ. V dropped 6 bases and J dropped 6; count of bases not matched to a gene: 5. This CDR3 contains 14 residues. The CDR3 nucleotides read TGTGCCAGCAGGCCTAGCGGGGAGGCCGGGGAGCTGTTTTTT. Translating gives CASRPSGEAGELFF.

This clone came up once. This rearrangement joins TRBV4-2 to TRBJ2-7; 12 nucleotides align to TRBD2. The germline V gene encodes CDR1 LGHNA and CDR2 YNFKEQ. Unmatched junction bases numbered 4, after V lost 4 bases and J lost 3 bases. CDR3 length equals 15 residues. The CDR3 spells CASSLQTSGGYEQYF. The CDR3 bases are TGTGCCAGCAGCCTCCAGACTAGCGGGGGCTACGAGCAGTACTTC.

The chain employs TRBV6-2 or TRBV6-3 and TRBJ1-5, with a tentative D call TRBD1 (5 bases). The germline V gene encodes CDR1 MNHEY and CDR2 SVGEGT. V dropped 6 bases and J dropped 5 bases, with 17 bases sitting between them. The CDR3 is 15 residues long. CDR3 DNA sequence: TGTGCCAGCAGCCCCCTGGGGGGGGTATATCAGCCCCAGCATTTT. It is translated as CASSPLGGVYQPQHF.

The chain links TRBV19 to TRBJ1-2; 10 bases match TRBD1. V dropped 3 bases and J dropped 8; count of bases not matched to a gene: 6. CDR1 and CDR2 (germline): LNHDA, SQIVND (reference sequence). The CDR3 extends over 14 amino acids. This CDR3 is CASSITGTGVGYTF. The CDR3 nucleotides read TGTGCCAGTAGTATTACCGGGACAGGGGTCGGCTACACCTTC. Drawing the rest from reference TRBV19 and TRBJ1-2, the complete variable domain is DGGITQSPKYLFRKEGQNVTLSCEQNLNHDAMYWYRQDPGQGLRLIYYSQIVNDFQKGDIAEGYSVSREKKESFPLTVTSAQKNPTAFYLCASSITGTGVGYTFGSGTRLTVV.

The rearrangement links TRBV2 to TRBJ1-5; D is ambiguous. The CDR3 is 14 residues long. Germline V gives CDR1 SNHLY, CDR2 FYNNEI. V was shortened by 5 bases and J by 6 bases, with 14 bases between the two germline ends. This CDR3 is CASSWIEVGQPQHF. In DNA, the CDR3 is TGTGCCAGCAGTTGGATAGAGGTGGGTCAGCCCCAGCATTTT.

This clone showed up just once. CDR3 sequence reads: CASSDPIGQGGQPQHF. CDR3 bases: TGTGCCAGCAGTGACCCTATCGGACAGGGGGGTCAGCCCCAGCATTTT. The V gene is TRBV6-1, the J gene TRBJ1-5; the match to TRBD1 covers 10 bases. Germline V lookup: CDR1 MNHNS, CDR2 SASEGT. The CDR3 is made up of 16 amino acids. J gave up 6 bases and V 3 bases, and 8 bases lay outside the gene matches.

This clone was found once. The rearrangement joins TRBV3-1 (or the pseudogene TRBV3-2) to TRBJ1-1; 7 bases line up with TRBD1. Germline CDR1 and CDR2: LGHDT and YNNKEL (reference sequence). This CDR3 has 18 amino acids. V lost 1 base, J lost 1 base, and 12 bases stayed unmatched. CDR3 in amino acids: CASSQVLFSGQQNTEAFF. Written as DNA, the CDR3 is TGTGCCAGCAGCCAAGTCCTGTTCTCGGGACAGCAGAACACTGAAGCTTTCTTT.

The rearrangement uses TRBV7-9 and TRBJ1-6; 10 bases are a match to TRBD1. The V gene end was trimmed by 5 bases and the J gene end by 7 bases; junction bases not matched to a gene: 5. Germline CDR1 and CDR2: SEHNR and FQNEAQ (reference sequence). CDR3 length equals 15 residues. The CDR3: CASSPEGQGNSPLHF. CDR3 sequence (DNA): TGTGCCAGCAGCCCTGAGGGACAGGGGAATTCACCCCTCCACTTT.

The V and J genes are TRBV5-4 and TRBJ2-7, with 13 positions matching TRBD2. This CDR3 is 16 amino acids long. Germline CDR1 SGHNT, CDR2 YYREEE (reference sequence). The J segment lost 7 bases and the V segment lost 3 bases, leaving 10 bases of the junction unmatched. The CDR3 spells CASSSRTSGGAREQYF. The DNA of the CDR3 is TGTGCCAGCAGCTCTAGAACTAGCGGGGGGGCCAGGGAGCAGTACTTC. Full variable domain (remainder filled in from reference TRBV5-4 and TRBJ2-7): ETGVTQSPTHLIKTRGQQVTLRCSSQSGHNTVSWYQQALGQGPQFIFQYYREEENGRGNFPPRFSGLQFPNYSSELNVNALELDDSALYLCASSSRTSGGAREQYFGPGTRLTVT.